Listed below are T cell receptor beta chains from one sample, sequenced in a study of blood T cell repertoires in COVID-19. Sequencing was performed with immunoSEQ multiplex PCR; in TCRdb, only in-frame clones are kept and a portion is missing. This sample has a few hundred thousand clones, with roughly 90% found just once. Sequencing input: PBMCs or T cells enriched from blood (not recorded which). All receptors derive from a woman aged 30 to 39 who had recovered from COVID-19. CDR3s include the opening cysteine and the closing phenylalanine or tryptophan. Fields, in order: clone size, J gene, D gene, V gene, CDR3 protein, CDR3 DNA. A D gene is named only where the DNA matches it firmly. Size tells how often a clone was seen (once, few, many) or the class of an expanded clone, and some rows leave it out.

. TRBJ2-5 . TRBV27 CASSSRQGRVQTQYF TGTGCCAGCAGTTCGAGACAGGGGAGGGTACAGACCCAGTACTTC
. TRBJ1-6 . TRBV7-9 CASSTGGTPLHF TGTGCCAGCAGCACGGGGGGCACACCCCTCCACTTT
. TRBJ1-1 . TRBV11-2 CASSSLLLAENTEAFF TGTGCCAGCAGTTCCCTTCTTCTGGCGGAGAACACTGAAGCTTTCTTT
. TRBJ1-1 . TRBV15 CATSRFQGNTEAFF TGTGCCACCAGCAGATTTCAGGGAAACACTGAAGCTTTCTTT
. TRBJ1-1 . TRBV28 CASSPPGLNTEAFF TGTGCCAGCAGTCCACCGGGATTGAACACTGAAGCTTTCTTT
. TRBJ2-3 TRBD1 TRBV30 CALDQGAADTQYF TGTGCTTTAGACCAGGGGGCCGCAGATACGCAGTATTTT
. TRBJ1-3 . TRBV19 CASSPTSRGHSGNTIYF TGTGCCAGTAGTCCCACTTCGCGGGGCCACTCTGGAAACACCATATATTTT
. TRBJ2-7 TRBD1 TRBV30 CAWSARDRGFYEQYF TGTGCCTGGAGTGCCCGGGACAGGGGATTCTACGAGCAGTACTTC
. TRBJ2-2 . TRBV5-1 CASSSRQRNTGELFF TGCGCCAGCAGCTCTCGACAGCGTAACACCGGGGAGCTGTTTTTT
. TRBJ1-6 TRBD1 TRBV6-5 CASEGQGNNSPLHF TGTGCCAGCGAGGGACAGGGAAATAATTCACCCCTCCACTTT
once TRBJ1-5 TRBD1 TRBV15 CATSRDRGNQPQHF TGTGCCACCAGCAGAGACAGGGGGAATCAGCCCCAGCATTTT
. TRBJ2-7 TRBD2 TRBV6-5 CASRWYGEGSYEQYF TGTGCCAGCAGATGGTATGGGGAGGGCAGCTACGAGCAGTACTTC
. TRBJ1-3 . TRBV19 CASSSSSGNTIYF TGTGCCAGTAGTTCCAGCTCTGGAAACACCATATATTTT
. TRBJ1-5 TRBD1 TRBV12-3/TRBV12-4 CASRTGVDQPQHF TGTGCCAGCAGAACAGGGGTTGACCAGCCCCAGCATTTT
. TRBJ1-2 . TRBV7-9 CASSDMDNNYGYTF TGTGCCAGCAGCGATATGGACAACAACTATGGCTACACCTTC
. TRBJ1-2 . TRBV28 CASSFYSQGYTF TGTGCCAGCAGTTTTTACAGTCAAGGCTACACCTTC
. TRBJ2-2 TRBD1 TRBV5-6 CASSFLDRDTGELFF TGTGCCAGCAGCTTCTTGGACAGGGACACCGGGGAGCTGTTTTTT
. TRBJ2-1 TRBD1 TRBV28 CASSFTYRTGRYNEQFF TGTGCCAGCAGTTTCACTTATAGGACAGGAAGATACAATGAGCAGTTCTTC
. TRBJ1-2 TRBD1 TRBV11-3 CASSSQGAGYTF TGTGCCAGCAGCTCCCAGGGGGCTGGCTACACCTTC
. TRBJ1-3 TRBD1 TRBV28 CASRPSTGAGNTIYF TGTGCCAGCAGACCATCGACAGGGGCTGGAAACACCATATATTTT
. TRBJ2-3 . TRBV6-5 CASKDSNTDTQYF TGTGCCAGCAAGGACTCCAACACAGATACGCAGTATTTT
. TRBJ1-4 . TRBV28 CASSLFRGVNEKLFF TGTGCCAGCAGTTTATTCCGGGGAGTGAATGAAAAACTGTTTTTT
. TRBJ2-7 . TRBV10-2 CASSEDGLSSYEQYF TGCGCCAGCAGTGAGGACGGACTGAGCTCCTACGAGCAGTACTTC
. TRBJ2-5 TRBD1 TRBV7-2 CASSFIPDRVETQYF TGTGCCAGCAGCTTTATCCCGGACAGGGTGGAGACCCAGTACTTC
. TRBJ2-1 TRBD1 TRBV4-1 CASSQPKDRGGYNEQFF TGCGCCAGCAGCCAACCCAAAGACAGGGGAGGATACAATGAGCAGTTCTTC
few TRBJ1-3 . TRBV30 CAWNPGAGNTIYF TGTGCCTGGAACCCGGGAGCTGGAAACACCATATATTTT
once TRBJ1-3 . TRBV19 CASRGTGSGNTIYF TGTGCCAGTAGAGGAACAGGGTCTGGAAACACCATATATTTT
. TRBJ2-7 . TRBV6-5 CASSVGDTSYEQYF TGTGCCAGCAGCGTTGGGGACACCTCCTACGAGCAGTACTTC
once TRBJ1-3 . TRBV9 CASSVTGTGNTIYF TGTGCCAGCAGCGTAACCGGTACTGGAAACACCATATATTTT
few TRBJ1-2 . TRBV5-4 CASSEGQSRGYGYTF TGTGCCAGCAGCGAAGGACAGTCCCGGGGCTATGGCTACACCTTC
. TRBJ1-1 . TRBV12-3/TRBV12-4 CASTPSRPEAFF TGTGCCAGCACCCCTTCGAGGCCCGAAGCTTTCTTT
. TRBJ2-1 TRBD2 TRBV10-3 CAISEAGVYNNEQFF TGTGCCATCAGTGAAGCGGGGGTGTACAACAATGAGCAGTTCTTC
. TRBJ2-3 TRBD1 TRBV19 CASRPGHHRGDTQYF TGTGCCAGTAGGCCCGGACACCACAGGGGAGATACGCAGTATTTT
. TRBJ2-7 TRBD1 TRBV7-2 CASSLGEGQGYEQYF TGTGCCAGCAGCTTAGGCGAGGGACAGGGGTACGAGCAGTACTTC
. TRBJ2-7 TRBD1 TRBV7-2 CASSWTGTNYEQYF TGTGCCAGCAGCTGGACAGGGACCAACTACGAGCAGTACTTC
. TRBJ1-2 TRBD1 TRBV5-1 CASSLADQGGYGYTF TGCGCCAGCAGCTTGGCCGACCAGGGGGGCTATGGCTACACCTTC
. TRBJ2-2 . TRBV7-9 CASVLGGTGELFF TGTGCCAGCGTCTTGGGGGGCACCGGGGAGCTGTTTTTT
. TRBJ1-1 . TRBV5-1 CASRLSENTEAFF TGCGCCAGCAGGTTATCAGAGAACACTGAAGCTTTCTTT
. TRBJ2-1 TRBD1 TRBV12-3/TRBV12-4 CASSGTGRNEQFF TGTGCCAGCAGCGGGACAGGCCGTAATGAGCAGTTCTTC
. TRBJ1-6 TRBD1 TRBV5-6 CASSRGDRSNSPLHF TGTGCCAGCAGCCGAGGGGACAGGTCTAATTCACCCCTCCACTTT
. TRBJ1-1 TRBD1 TRBV9 CASSPRTGVNTEAFF TGTGCCAGCAGCCCCCGGACAGGCGTGAACACTGAAGCTTTCTTT
few TRBJ1-6 . TRBV15 CATSRGLAGSPPLHF TGTGCCACCAGCAGAGGGTTGGCGGGGAGTCCACCCCTCCACTTT
. TRBJ2-5 . TRBV15 CATSREGRAAGAQYF TGTGCCACCAGCAGAGAGGGCAGGGCGGCTGGGGCCCAGTACTTC
once TRBJ2-3 TRBD2 TRBV2 CASTMAGGNTQYF TGTGCCAGCACGATGGCGGGGGGAAATACGCAGTATTTT
. TRBJ2-1 . TRBV7-2 CASSLASGVVNEQFF TGTGCCAGCAGCTTAGCCTCCGGAGTGGTCAATGAGCAGTTCTTC
. TRBJ2-7 . TRBV27 CASSLLGDLRSYEQYF TGTGCCAGCAGTTTATTAGGTGACCTGAGGTCCTACGAGCAGTACTTC